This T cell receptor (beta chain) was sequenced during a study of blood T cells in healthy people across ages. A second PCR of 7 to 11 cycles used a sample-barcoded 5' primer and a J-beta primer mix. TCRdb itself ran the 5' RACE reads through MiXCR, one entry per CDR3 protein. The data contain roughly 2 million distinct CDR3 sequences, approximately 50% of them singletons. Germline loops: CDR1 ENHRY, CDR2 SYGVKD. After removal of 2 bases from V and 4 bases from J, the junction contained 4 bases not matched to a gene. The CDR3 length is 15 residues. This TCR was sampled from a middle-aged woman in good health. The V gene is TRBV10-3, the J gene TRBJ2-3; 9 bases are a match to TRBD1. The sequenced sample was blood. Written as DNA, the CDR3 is TGTGCCATCAGTGAGACCGGGACAGGGTCAGATACGCAGTATTTT. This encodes CAISETGTGSDTQYF.